The 18 T cell receptor beta chains reported below all come from one sample, sequenced in a study of a mutant IDH1 vaccine in newly diagnosed glioma. Regarding time point: week 23, last vaccination. Vaccinated patients received 300 ug of mutant IDH1 20-mer peptide per dose, with topical imiquimod. No cognate antigen is known for these TCRs. TCRdb keeps only in-frame clones here, not all; method: immunoSEQ multiplex PCR. The sample includes about 65,000 clones, 70% to 90% of them seen just once. The sequenced sample was PBMCs, obtained from a glioma patient whose treatment included an IDH1 peptide vaccine. The receptors shown here come from a man between 25 and 39 years old with glioma.

V gene TRBV30 combines with J gene TRBJ1-1; D perhaps matches TRBD1 (6 bases). Trimming shortened V by 1 base and J by 9 bases, and 12 bases separated the two germline ends. Germline V CDR1 and CDR2: GTSNPN, SVGIG (reference sequence). The CDR3 loop spans 12 amino acids. The CDR3 loop is CAWSGTRGKAFF. CDR3 nucleotides: TGTGCCTGGAGTGGGACCAGGGGAAAAGCTTTCTTT.

V gene TRBV15 combines with J gene TRBJ2-5, with TRBD1 matching 8 bases. This CDR3 spans 15 amino acids. The V gene end was trimmed by 0 bases and the J gene end by 5 bases; junction bases not matched to a gene: 5. Germline CDR1 reads LNHNV; CDR2 reads YYDKDF (reference sequence). The CDR3 sequence: CATSREDRVKETQYF. CDR3 coding DNA: TGTGCCACCAGCAGAGAGGACAGGGTAAAGGAGACCCAGTACTTC.

The chain's CDR3 is CAISERDTQYF. The CDR3 nucleotides are TGTGCCATCAGTGAACGAGATACGCAGTATTTT. The chain couples TRBV10-3 to TRBJ2-3; D not resolved. CDR3 length: 11 residues. The V and J ends lost 3 bases and 5 bases respectively, with 3 bases between them. CDR1 and CDR2 (germline): ENHRY, SYGVKD.

The V call is TRBV12-2, the J call TRBJ2-2. TRBV12-2 is reported as a pseudogene. The CDR3 covers 17 residues. The CDR3 reads CASRLNCLGANTGELFF. In DNA, the CDR3 is TGTGCAAGTCGCTTAAATTGTTTGGGTGCGAACACCGGGGAGCTGTTTTTT.

This clone was recorded once. The chain is built from TRBV5-4 and TRBJ1-3; the match to TRBD1 covers 9 bases. This CDR3 is built from 17 residues. Looked up from germline, CDR1 is SGHNT and CDR2 is YYREEE (reference sequence). V lost 4 bases to trimming and J lost 2 bases; unmatched junction nucleotides: 10. The chain's CDR3 is CASSNPSGTGTGNTIYF. CDR3 DNA sequence: TGTGCCAGCAGCAATCCATCTGGGACAGGGACTGGAAACACCATATATTTT.

The rearrangement joins TRBV11-2 to TRBJ2-5, with 9 bases lining up with TRBD1. The V and J ends lost 7 bases and 5 bases, in that order; junction bases with no gene match: 17. Germline CDR1 and CDR2: SGHAT and FQNNGV. The CDR3 is 17 residues long. CDR3 amino acids: CASNHRRRDRARETQYF. The CDR3 nucleotides are TGTGCCAGCAACCACCGGCGCCGGGACAGGGCCCGGGAGACCCAGTACTTC.

A single count supports this clone. The chain employs TRBV15 and TRBJ1-1; D gene unclear. V lost 0 bases and J 1 base, leaving 9 bases between the germline ends. The CDR3 extends over 15 amino acids. Per the germline V gene, CDR1 is LNHNV and CDR2 is YYDKDF (reference sequence). The CDR3 protein is CATSRDLAPNTEAFF. The CDR3 DNA reads TGTGCCACCAGCAGAGACCTGGCGCCGAACACTGAAGCTTTCTTT.

This clone came up once. This chain connects TRBV7-6 to TRBJ2-7; no definite D call. V lost 5 bases, J lost 0 bases, and 14 bases lay in between. The germline gives CDR1 SGHVS, CDR2 FNYEAQ. CDR3 length: 15 amino acids. In DNA, the CDR3 is TGTGCCAGCAGCCCCCTCGTGGCAAACTCCTACGAGCAGTACTTC. It is translated as CASSPLVANSYEQYF.

The rearrangement links TRBV7-8 to TRBJ1-2; D is unresolved. V dropped 3 bases and J dropped 6 bases, with 20 bases sitting between them. Looked up from germline, CDR1 is SGHVS and CDR2 is FQNEAQ. The CDR3 loop spans 16 amino acids. Here the CDR3 DNA reads TGTGCCAGCAGCTTCCGACGGAATTCACCAGTGAATGGCTACACCTTC. This sequence encodes CASSFRRNSPVNGYTF.

V usage is TRBV5-4 and J usage is TRBJ1-4; D unclear. Per the germline V gene, CDR1 is SGHNT and CDR2 is YYREEE (reference sequence). The V end was cut by 4 bases, the J end by 4 bases, with 23 bases between. This CDR3 is 18 amino acids long. CDR3 in amino acids: CASSLLNSRPPLNEKLFF. For the CDR3, the DNA is TGTGCCAGCAGCCTGCTAAATTCTCGACCACCGCTTAATGAAAAACTGTTTTTT.

The chain is built from TRBV28 and TRBJ2-5; either TRBD1 or TRBD2 may fit D (6 bases each). The ends were cut back, 8 bases at V and 5 bases at J, with 21 bases in the middle. The V gene's germline CDR1 is MDHEN and CDR2 SYDVKM. This CDR3 spans 15 amino acids. This CDR3 is CASHQRSTGRETQYF. The CDR3 bases are TGTGCCAGCCACCAGAGATCAACAGGGAGGGAGACCCAGTACTTC.

The chain combines TRBV11-2 with TRBJ2-3, with 12 bases identical to TRBD1. The trim removed 3 bases at V and 3 bases at J, leaving 7 bases unmatched. Germline CDR1 and CDR2: SGHAT and FQNNGV. The CDR3 length is 17 residues. The CDR3 region is CASSLGTGGFKTDTQYF. CDR3 DNA: TGTGCCAGCAGCTTGGGGACAGGGGGCTTTAAGACAGATACGCAGTATTTT.

This clone has only a few counts. The chain has TRBV7-9 and TRBJ1-1, with D maybe TRBD1 (6 bases). This CDR3 has 13 amino acids. V lost 3 bases and J 5 bases, leaving 10 bases between the germline ends. The germline gives CDR1 SEHNR, CDR2 FQNEAQ (reference sequence). The CDR3 loop is CASSFGQMTEAFF. The CDR3 nucleotides are TGTGCCAGCAGCTTCGGACAGATGACTGAAGCTTTCTTT.

This clone showed up just a few times. The chain employs TRBV11-2 and TRBJ1-1; the D gene is possibly TRBD1 (5 bases). Trimming stripped 7 bases from V and 5 bases from J, with 17 bases between. Looked up from germline, CDR1 is SGHAT and CDR2 is FQNNGV. The CDR3 loop spans 14 amino acids. The CDR3 nucleotides read TGTGCCAGCACCGACGTAGGGGAAGGGACTGAAGCTTTCTTT. Translation: CASTDVGEGTEAFF.

V is TRBV7-2 and J is TRBJ2-3, with D perhaps matching TRBD1 or TRBD2 (5 bases each). This CDR3 comprises 13 residues. V shed 4 bases and J shed 5 bases, with 10 bases lying between them. Germline V gene lookup returns CDR1 SGHTA and CDR2 FQGNSA. CDR3 loop: CASSSTRGDTQYF. The CDR3 DNA reads as TGTGCCAGCAGCTCCACTAGGGGAGATACGCAGTATTTT.

V usage is TRBV7-8 and J usage is TRBJ1-6; a weak D match, TRBD1 (5 bases). The CDR3 runs to 15 residues. The V gene's germline CDR1 is SGHVS and CDR2 FQNEAQ. Trimming took off 0 bases at V and 10 bases at J, with 13 bases between the two ends. The CDR3 sequence: CASSLALGPSSPLHF. CDR3 DNA: TGTGCCAGCAGCTTAGCGCTGGGACCTTCGTCACCCCTCCACTTT.

The V and J genes are TRBV5-1 and TRBJ1-1; D gene ambiguous. In germline, CDR1 is SGHRS, CDR2 YFSETQ. This CDR3 is 13 amino acids long. V lost 4 bases and J 7 bases, leaving 14 bases between the germline ends. The CDR3 DNA follows: TGCGCCAGCAGCCTCCGCGGGTACGGTGAAGCTTTCTTT. Protein: CASSLRGYGEAFF.

The chain recombines TRBV6-5 with TRBJ1-1; 7 bases align to TRBD1. The CDR3 length is 15 residues. V was pared by 7 bases and J by 4 bases, with 12 bases of the junction left unmatched. The germline CDR1 and CDR2 sequences are MNHEY and SVGAGI. The CDR3 bases are TGTGCCAGCACTATTAACAGGGGAAGGGGCACTGAAGCTTTCTTT. Encoded protein: CASTINRGRGTEAFF.